A selection of T cell receptor beta chains follows, all from one sample in a study of OX40 agonist ivuxolimab in advanced cancers. This table comes from immunoSEQ multiplex PCR, and its TCRdb copy is limited to in-frame clones, with some not included. This table holds tens of thousands of clones, 75% to 95% found once. The sample here was CD4+ or CD8+ T cells sorted from blood, taken in a trial of the OX40 agonist ivuxolimab. The receptors here all came from an adult with an advanced solid tumor such as melanoma, head and neck, liver or kidney cancer. CDR3s include the opening cysteine and the closing phenylalanine or tryptophan. D genes are given only for firm matches. Size is stated for part of the rows, as once, few or many counts, or as a class when the clone is expanded.

>TRBV5-1|NA|TRBJ1-1|NA
CASSIASMNTEAFF
TGCGCCAGCAGCATCGCTTCTATGAACACTGAAGCTTTCTTT
>TRBV19|few|TRBJ1-2|NA
CASSPSPRVSYGYTF
TGTGCCAGTAGTCCCAGCCCCAGGGTTAGCTATGGCTACACCTTC
>TRBV5-6|NA|TRBJ1-4|NA
CASSLFTRDEKLFF
TGTGCCAGCAGCTTGTTTACCCGGGATGAAAAACTGTTTTTT
>TRBV4-1|NA|TRBJ2-7|NA
CASSQGGTRLTGEQYF
TGCGCCAGCAGCCAAGGGGGGACTCGCCTCACCGGCGAGCAGTACTTC
>TRBV2|NA|TRBJ1-2|NA
CASKDGAGHYGYTF
TGTGCCAGCAAAGATGGGGCAGGGCACTATGGCTACACCTTC
>TRBV19|NA|TRBJ2-7|TRBD1
CASSMLGQGAYEQYF
TGTGCCAGTAGTATGTTGGGACAGGGTGCCTACGAGCAGTACTTC
>TRBV6-1|NA|TRBJ1-5|NA
CASSDGRRNQPQHF
TGTGCCAGCAGTGACGGACGGCGCAATCAGCCCCAGCATTTT
>TRBV5-4|NA|TRBJ2-3|NA
CASSLLLGTSRTDTQYF
TGTGCCAGCAGCTTGCTCTTGGGTACCAGCCGCACAGATACGCAGTATTTT
>TRBV9|NA|TRBJ2-5|TRBD1
CASSVRRQGGQETQYF
TGTGCCAGCAGCGTACGGAGACAGGGGGGCCAAGAGACCCAGTACTTC
>TRBV28|NA|TRBJ2-1|TRBD2
CASSSGGPLGEQFF
TGTGCCAGCAGTAGCGGGGGGCCACTGGGAGAGCAGTTCTTC
>TRBV27|NA|TRBJ1-5|NA
CASSLFGLSGGNQPQHF
TGTGCCAGCAGTCTTTTTGGTCTCTCAGGTGGCAATCAGCCCCAGCATTTT
>TRBV4-1|NA|TRBJ2-5|TRBD2
CASSPTGLAGPSQETQYF
TGCGCCAGCAGCCCAACGGGGCTAGCGGGGCCGAGTCAAGAGACCCAGTACTTC
>TRBV11-2|NA|TRBJ2-3|TRBD2
CASSPNGAAGSTDTQYF
TGTGCCAGCAGCCCCAACGGGGCAGCGGGAAGCACAGATACGCAGTATTTT
>TRBV5-1|NA|TRBJ1-4|TRBD1
CASSLDRGIDEKLFF
TGCGCCAGCAGCTTGGACAGGGGTATTGATGAAAAACTGTTTTTT
>TRBV6-1|NA|TRBJ2-5|NA
CASSEQGGGETQYF
TGTGCCAGCAGTGAACAGGGGGGTGGGGAGACCCAGTACTTC
>TRBV10-3|NA|TRBJ2-3|NA
CAISSDGSTDTQYF
TGTGCCATCAGTTCGGACGGGAGCACAGATACGCAGTATTTT
>TRBV5-4|few|TRBJ2-1|TRBD1
CASSFGQGKHNEQFF
TGTGCCAGCAGCTTTGGACAGGGGAAACACAATGAGCAGTTCTTC
>TRBV2|NA|TRBJ2-2|TRBD2
CASSAGLAGTGELFF
TGTGCCAGCAGTGCGGGACTAGCGGGGACCGGGGAGCTGTTTTTT
>TRBV28|NA|TRBJ1-1|NA
CATWDRLNTEAFF
TGTGCCACCTGGGACCGACTGAACACTGAAGCTTTCTTT
>TRBV5-4|NA|TRBJ2-7|TRBD2
CASSTPGLAGFGEQYF
TGTGCCAGCAGCACCCCAGGACTAGCGGGCTTCGGGGAGCAGTACTTC
>TRBV7-8|NA|TRBJ2-7|NA
CASSSTRQTVIYEQYF
TGTGCCAGCAGCTCCACCCGCCAAACCGTAATATACGAGCAGTACTTC
>TRBV9|NA|TRBJ1-1|NA
CASGRRENTEAFF
TGTGCCAGCGGTCGGCGAGAGAACACTGAAGCTTTCTTT
>TRBV2|NA|TRBJ1-6|NA
CASSGDINSPLHF
TGTGCCAGCAGTGGGGATATTAATTCACCCCTCCACTTT
>TRBV30|NA|TRBJ1-3|NA
CAWSVQVGNTIYF
TGTGCCTGGAGTGTACAAGTAGGAAACACCATATATTTT
>TRBV28|NA|TRBJ1-1|NA
CASIRRRRPEAFF
TGTGCCAGCATCAGACGGAGGAGGCCTGAAGCTTTCTTT
>TRBV30|NA|TRBJ1-6|NA
CAWSVGRHLSSYNSPLHF
TGTGCCTGGAGTGTAGGAAGGCACTTGAGCTCCTATAATTCACCCCTCCACTTT
>TRBV6-5|NA|TRBJ1-3|NA
CASRPNREGNTIYF
TGTGCCAGCAGACCCAACAGGGAAGGAAACACCATATATTTT
>TRBV7-7|NA|TRBJ2-3|TRBD2
CASSSSGSRADTQYF
TGTGCCAGCAGCTCTAGCGGGAGTCGGGCAGATACGCAGTATTTT
>TRBV28|NA|TRBJ2-5|NA
CASPPPVGIEGEQETQYF
TGTGCCAGCCCCCCGCCCGTAGGGATAGAAGGGGAACAAGAGACCCAGTACTTC
>TRBV7-3|NA|TRBJ2-5|TRBD2
CASSLRGSGGALQETQYF
TGTGCCAGCAGCCTCCGGGGTAGCGGGGGGGCACTCCAAGAGACCCAGTACTTC
>TRBV6-1|NA|TRBJ2-5|TRBD2
CASVERGLRETQYF
TGTGCCAGCGTAGAGCGGGGGCTTCGAGAGACCCAGTACTTC
>TRBV29-1|NA|TRBJ2-3|TRBD2
CSVEPGTTLRDTQYF
TGCAGCGTTGAGCCCGGGACTACACTCCGAGATACGCAGTATTTT
>TRBV5-1|NA|TRBJ2-7|TRBD1
CASSLGSGTGAREQYF
TGCGCCAGCAGCTTGGGTTCCGGGACAGGGGCGCGAGAGCAGTACTTC
>TRBV5-4|NA|TRBJ1-1|NA
CASSLTGVNTEAFF
TGTGCCAGCAGCTTGACGGGTGTGAACACTGAAGCTTTCTTT
>TRBV9|NA|TRBJ2-4|NA
CASSGTELAKNIQYF
TGTGCCAGCAGCGGGACAGAGCTAGCCAAAAACATTCAGTACTTC
>TRBV6-1|NA|TRBJ2-3|TRBD2
CASSEDGLAGGTQYF
TGTGCCAGCAGTGAAGATGGGCTAGCGGGAGGGACGCAGTATTTT
>TRBV6-1|NA|TRBJ2-7|TRBD2
CASGDYHYEQYF
TGTGCCAGTGGGGACTACCACTACGAGCAGTACTTC
>TRBV10-1|NA|TRBJ2-3|TRBD1
CASSEDRGFTDTQYF
TGCGCCAGCAGTGAGGACAGGGGGTTCACAGATACGCAGTATTTT
>TRBV15|NA|TRBJ2-3|NA
CATSREIPQGRLDTQYF
TGTGCCACCAGCAGAGAAATACCACAGGGACGATTGGATACGCAGTATTTT
>TRBV10-3|NA|TRBJ2-7|NA
CAISEGIQDSYEQYF
TGTGCCATCAGTGAGGGGATTCAGGACAGTTACGAGCAGTACTTC
>TRBV2|NA|TRBJ2-1|TRBD2
CASSEALAGGFEQFF
TGTGCCAGCAGTGAAGCCCTAGCGGGAGGTTTTGAGCAGTTCTTC
>TRBV10-3|NA|TRBJ1-1|TRBD1
CAIRQPQGAGTEAFF
TGTGCCATCAGGCAACCCCAGGGGGCTGGGACTGAAGCTTTCTTT
>TRBV6-5|NA|TRBJ2-2|NA
CASQRQPNTGELFF
TGTGCCAGCCAGCGCCAACCGAACACCGGGGAGCTGTTTTTT
>TRBV6-5|NA|TRBJ1-1|NA
CASSATVNTEAFF
TGTGCCAGCAGCGCTACTGTGAACACTGAAGCTTTCTTT
>TRBV6-5|NA|TRBJ1-2|TRBD1
CASSRQGGYYGYTF
TGTGCCAGCAGTAGACAGGGAGGCTACTATGGCTACACCTTC
>TRBV5-1|NA|TRBJ1-2|TRBD1
CASSLGQGGLYGYTF
TGCGCCAGCAGCTTGGGACAGGGTGGACTCTATGGCTACACCTTC
>TRBV6-1|NA|TRBJ1-4|NA
CASSVGRSSEKLFF
TGTGCCAGCAGTGTAGGGAGGTCGTCGGAAAAACTGTTTTTT
>TRBV19|NA|TRBJ1-4|NA
CASSPGLATNEKLFF
TGTGCCAGTAGTCCGGGGCTCGCAACTAATGAAAAACTGTTTTTT
>TRBV19|NA|TRBJ2-1|TRBD2
CASSTTLREVHNEQFF
TGTGCCAGTAGTACCACTTTGCGGGAGGTACACAATGAGCAGTTCTTC
>TRBV7-2|NA|TRBJ1-2|TRBD1
CASSTPTGNGYTF
TGTGCCAGCAGCACACCGACAGGGAATGGCTACACCTTC
>TRBV18|once|TRBJ2-7|TRBD1
CASSPGTGDYEQYF
TGTGCCAGCTCACCCGGGACAGGGGACTACGAGCAGTACTTC
>TRBV7-9|NA|TRBJ1-1|NA
CALVGQIGKAFF
TGTGCCCTCGTTGGACAGATAGGAAAAGCTTTCTTT
>TRBV7-2|NA|TRBJ2-7|TRBD2
CASSSLAGGAYEQYF
TGTGCCAGCAGCTCGCTAGCGGGAGGTGCCTACGAGCAGTACTTC